This T cell receptor beta chain derives from a study of beta chain features in type 1 diabetes. Study findings and constraints: Whatever favoring of shorter templates PCR might show would apply equally to patients and controls. Moderate yet significant TCRB CDR3 shortening was seen in Type 1 diabetes patients in all four CD4+ subsets. Individuals with type 1 diabetes displayed fewer insertions and more deletions at VDJ junctions.

The sequenced template was cDNA made from the entire isolated RNA. Sequencing used immunoSEQ multiplex PCR; TCRdb keeps in-frame clones, though not all of them. The sample lists over 600,000 clones, roughly 12% occurring once. Details on this clone: The antigen remains unidentified.

The sequence derives from a man in his thirties or forties with type 1 diabetes. The sample comprised naive CD4+ T cells from blood.

CDR3 nucleotides: TGTGCCAGCAGCGAGGGTGGCTACACCTTC. Protein: CASSEGGYTF. V and J are TRBV7-2 and TRBJ1-2, with D uncertain. V gave up 5 bases and J gave up 7 bases, with 5 bases separating them. From germline, CDR1 is SGHTA and CDR2 FQGNSA. There are 10 residues in the CDR3.